The clone carrying this T cell receptor (beta chain) was picked up a small number of times. The data derive from a study of blood T cell repertoires in COVID-19. Study overall: From T cells, B-cell-depleted T cells, or PBMCs came the material, which was cDNA or gDNA.

Original processing notes: Amplification of reference gene primers provided the estimated nucleated cell counts. The table came from immunoSEQ multiplex PCR; TCRdb's copy has only in-frame clones and leaves some out. V and J calls and clone size are those listed in that table; D and trimming were worked out from the DNA. The sample holds more than 120,000 clones, around 90% seen once. This receptor was taken from a woman in her forties or fifties with acute or convalescent COVID-19. The material sequenced was peripheral blood.

The CDR3 here is CATSAAGRRDTQYF. The CDR3 DNA sequence: TGTGCCACCAGTGCCGCCGGGAGAAGAGATACGCAGTATTTT. V is TRBV24-1 and J is TRBJ2-3; possibly TRBD2 for D (6 bases). The CDR3 totals 14 residues. V gave up 5 bases and J gave up 5 bases, with 13 bases separating them. Germline V gives CDR1 KGHDR, CDR2 SFDVKD.